This is a list of T cell receptor beta chains from one sample in a study of T cell responses to AZD1222 COVID-19 vaccine. Sequencing was performed with immunoSEQ multiplex PCR; in TCRdb, only in-frame clones are kept and a portion is missing. The sample consists of about 90,000 clones, roughly 86% of them appearing once. This specimen was peripheral blood, taken on day 0 of AZD1222 vaccination. The receptors stem from an adult in good health. The CDR3 runs from the conserved cysteine through the conserved F or W. Each record gives: J gene, D gene, V gene, clone size, CDR3 protein, CDR3 DNA. The D gene is left open where the match is weak. A clone size is listed for some rows: how often the clone was seen (once, few, many), or a class if it is expanded.

J gene: TRBJ1-6; D gene: -; V gene: TRBV5-4; clone size: -; CDR3 protein: CASSRRESTGSPLHF; CDR3 DNA: TGTGCCAGCTCTCGGAGGGAAAGCACCGGTTCACCCCTCCACTTT
J gene: TRBJ2-1; D gene: -; V gene: TRBV7-2; clone size: -; CDR3 protein: CASSSSRSSYNEQFF; CDR3 DNA: TGTGCCAGCAGTTCCTCCCGAAGCTCCTACAATGAGCAGTTCTTC
J gene: TRBJ1-2; D gene: -; V gene: TRBV7-8; clone size: -; CDR3 protein: CASSLGRDGGYGYTF; CDR3 DNA: TGTGCCAGCAGCTTAGGGAGGGACGGGGGCTATGGCTACACCTTC
J gene: TRBJ1-4; D gene: TRBD1; V gene: TRBV19; clone size: -; CDR3 protein: CASTASQGPRGEKLFF; CDR3 DNA: TGTGCCAGTACCGCCTCACAGGGGCCGCGGGGGGAAAAACTGTTTTTT
J gene: TRBJ1-6; D gene: -; V gene: TRBV28; clone size: -; CDR3 protein: CASSSHGEYETSYNSPLHF; CDR3 DNA: TGTGCCAGCAGTTCCCATGGGGAGTACGAAACGTCCTATAATTCACCCCTCCACTTT
J gene: TRBJ1-2; D gene: TRBD1; V gene: TRBV6-1; clone size: -; CDR3 protein: CASSEPTGYYGYTF; CDR3 DNA: TGTGCCAGCAGTGAACCGACAGGGTATTATGGCTACACCTTC
J gene: TRBJ2-1; D gene: -; V gene: TRBV7-3; clone size: -; CDR3 protein: CASSLNPSSYNEQFF; CDR3 DNA: TGTGCCAGCAGCTTAAATCCAAGCTCCTACAATGAGCAGTTCTTC
J gene: TRBJ1-2; D gene: -; V gene: TRBV6-4; clone size: -; CDR3 protein: CASSDSDGPYGYTF; CDR3 DNA: TGTGCCAGCAGTGACTCTGACGGTCCCTATGGCTACACCTTC
J gene: TRBJ2-5; D gene: -; V gene: TRBV19; clone size: -; CDR3 protein: CASTDRGGRTKETQYF; CDR3 DNA: TGTGCCAGTACCGACCGTGGGGGGAGGACTAAAGAGACCCAGTACTTC
J gene: TRBJ1-5; D gene: -; V gene: TRBV28; clone size: -; CDR3 protein: CAIQGGNQPQHF; CDR3 DNA: TGTGCCATCCAAGGGGGCAATCAGCCCCAGCATTTT
J gene: TRBJ2-5; D gene: -; V gene: TRBV6-2/TRBV6-3; clone size: -; CDR3 protein: CASSYRQSVRGVSYQETQYF; CDR3 DNA: TGTGCCAGCAGTTACCGACAATCGGTCAGGGGGGTGTCGTACCAAGAGACCCAGTACTTC
J gene: TRBJ1-5; D gene: -; V gene: TRBV6-5; clone size: -; CDR3 protein: CASRMGRNSNQPQHF; CDR3 DNA: TGTGCCAGCAGGATGGGACGGAATAGCAATCAGCCCCAGCATTTT
J gene: TRBJ1-2; D gene: -; V gene: TRBV14; clone size: -; CDR3 protein: CASSQDARNYGYTF; CDR3 DNA: TGTGCCAGCAGCCAAGATGCGCGGAACTATGGCTACACCTTC
J gene: TRBJ2-3; D gene: -; V gene: TRBV11-1; clone size: once; CDR3 protein: CASSTDYTDTQYF; CDR3 DNA: TGTGCCAGCAGCACGGACTACACAGATACGCAGTATTTT
J gene: TRBJ1-5; D gene: -; V gene: TRBV27; clone size: -; CDR3 protein: CASSFNWGGGQPQHF; CDR3 DNA: TGTGCCAGCAGTTTCAACTGGGGAGGTGGGCAGCCCCAGCATTTT
J gene: TRBJ2-1; D gene: TRBD1; V gene: TRBV5-1; clone size: -; CDR3 protein: CASSLGQGAQIYNEQFF; CDR3 DNA: TGCGCCAGCAGCTTGGGACAGGGGGCGCAAATCTACAATGAGCAGTTCTTC
J gene: TRBJ1-5; D gene: TRBD1; V gene: TRBV30; clone size: -; CDR3 protein: CAWSRGSQPQHF; CDR3 DNA: TGTGCCTGGAGCAGGGGGTCTCAGCCCCAGCATTTT
J gene: TRBJ2-1; D gene: -; V gene: TRBV7-2; clone size: -; CDR3 protein: CASRLPVYNEQFF; CDR3 DNA: TGTGCCAGCAGGCTTCCGGTTTACAATGAGCAGTTCTTC
J gene: TRBJ2-3; D gene: -; V gene: TRBV9; clone size: -; CDR3 protein: CASSVAGTITDTQYF; CDR3 DNA: TGTGCCAGCAGCGTAGCCGGGACCATCACAGATACGCAGTATTTT
J gene: TRBJ2-1; D gene: TRBD2; V gene: TRBV28; clone size: -; CDR3 protein: CASSFRASGRNEQFF; CDR3 DNA: TGTGCCAGCAGTTTTAGGGCTAGCGGGAGAAATGAGCAGTTCTTC
J gene: TRBJ2-1; D gene: -; V gene: TRBV27; clone size: -; CDR3 protein: CASRGAGLSYNEQFF; CDR3 DNA: TGTGCCAGCAGGGGGGCTGGCCTCTCCTACAATGAGCAGTTCTTC
J gene: TRBJ2-1; D gene: TRBD2; V gene: TRBV7-2; clone size: -; CDR3 protein: CASSLSGRVDEQFF; CDR3 DNA: TGTGCCAGCAGCTTAAGCGGGAGGGTGGATGAGCAGTTCTTC
J gene: TRBJ1-4; D gene: -; V gene: TRBV19; clone size: -; CDR3 protein: CASKTDFSSEKLFF; CDR3 DNA: TGTGCCAGTAAGACGGACTTCTCCAGCGAAAAACTGTTTTTT